Here is one T cell receptor beta chain with its context. Only a few counts were recorded for this clone. Its antigen is unknown. Per-nucleotide qualities are absent, and no much larger clonotype sits a single base away. The data stem from a study of T cell repertoires in urothelial bladder cancer (dated by TCRdb to about 2019). The study in broad terms: Of the roughly twelve resected lesions, three were clinically staged as cT0, three as cTa, three as cT1 and three as cT2 or greater. TCR repertoire clonality in bladder tumors was compared with TCR repertoire clonality in benign bladder inflammation. Twelve patients who had bladder lesions and were undergoing transurethral resection were prospectively identified. A total of roughly 11 resected bladder lesions, made up of urothelial carcinoma (UC+) and benign (UC-) specimens, were studied.

On the study overall, not on this receptor specifically: Fewer T cells were found in urothelial carcinoma specimens than in benign specimens, with medians of approximately 5,500 and 24,000, respectively. In carcinoma specimens, one T-cell clone made up as much as 17% of infiltrating lymphocytes, versus around 2% in benign specimens. The median percentage of tumor infiltrating lymphocytes was roughly 2.2% in carcinoma specimens and approximately 12% in benign specimens.

The TCR beta chain CDR3 region was sequenced with the immunoSEQ assay. Concerning the study's data processing: For each specimen, T-cell fraction, clonal dominance and maximum TCR clone frequency were calculated. TCRdb provides this immuneACCESS table in a form limited to in-frame rearrangements. Some clones are lacking; in checked studies, under half of them reflect an unresolved V gene, and why the rest are absent is not known. That table gives V, J and clone size, and the DNA gave D and trimming. Within this sample are some 11,000 clones, with 68% of them counted one time only. The top ten constitute 6.5% to 8.5% of the sample. The CDR3 goes from the cysteine to the phenylalanine over 17 residues. The CDR3 DNA has 51 bases and is translated from base 1. Germline trimming: 5 bases from V, 2 bases from J; junction bases outside gene matches: 9. Reading the germline V gene (reference sequence) gives CDR1 PRHDT and CDR2 FYEKMQ.

Benign (UC-) specimens were resected bladder lesions without urothelial carcinoma. Specimens of bladder lesions were obtained during transurethral resection and kept at -80C. DNA was isolated from bladder specimens obtained during transurethral resection. The sequence joins TRBV13 to TRBJ2-3, with 11 bases matching TRBD2. The specimen was tumor-infiltrating cells from bladder cancer. This TCR was sampled from a human donor with a benign inflammatory bladder lesion. The CDR3 protein sequence reads: CASSHTGLAESTDTQYF. The bases are TGTGCCAGCAGCCACACGGGACTAGCGGAATCCACAGATACGCAGTATTTT.